The entry that follows covers one T cell receptor beta chain sequence. The antigen is not known. This may be a read error: a much more frequent sequence differs by one nucleotide. These data are taken from a study of post-analysis software for immune sequencing data. Study-wide findings and caveats: Patients carried five TRBV segments more frequently than controls did, and TRBV5-6, TRBV5-1 and TRBV20-1 were among them.

CDR3 length equals 15 residues. The germline CDR1 and CDR2 sequences are MNHEY and SVGAGI. Libraries were made from TCR beta cDNA, and they carried unique molecular identifiers. TCRdb re-called the PCR reads through MiXCR, storing one row per CDR3 protein. Found here are some 190,000 distinct CDR3 sequences, roughly 28% of them singletons; the top ten hold roughly 3.4%. This sequence was found in a girl aged 2 to 17 with multiple sclerosis. The chain has TRBV6-5 and TRBJ2-4, with D perhaps matching TRBD1 (5 bases). Near its end, the DNA agrees better with TRBJ2-5, so the J call may be wrong. The sequenced sample was blood. The CDR3 sequence is CASSYSRQGWETQYF. The DNA of the CDR3 is TGTGCCAGCAGTTACTCGAGGCAGGGATGGGAGACCCAGTACTTC.